The present T cell receptor (beta chain) was sequenced within a study of hypomethylating agent response in myelodysplastic syndrome. Study overall: Patients received azacitidine (about 70% of the 11) or decitabine (3 of 11). Notes on the study in general: After hypomethylating agent treatment, diversity and clonality showed no significant change, overall or by response. Analysis covered a small cohort of just eleven to twelve patients.

CDR3 size: 15 residues. V was clipped by 0 bases and J by 5 bases; unmatched bases: 4. CDR1 SGHVS and CDR2 FQNEAQ come from the germline V gene. Assay used: immunoSEQ multiplex PCR; TCRdb lists only in-frame clones, some missing. The repertoire holds 4,500 to 5,500 clones, under 85% seen once, with 20% to 25% in the top ten. A note on this clone: The antigen is undetermined.

The sequences come from bone marrow, collected before or after starting hypomethylating agent treatment for myelodysplastic syndrome (not recorded which). This TCR was recovered from a human donor with myelodysplastic syndrome. The V call is TRBV7-8, the J call TRBJ1-2; the match to TRBD1 covers 9 bases. The CDR3 is CASSLAGTGPYGYTF. The DNA for the CDR3 is TGTGCCAGCAGCTTAGCCGGGACAGGGCCTTATGGCTACACCTTC.